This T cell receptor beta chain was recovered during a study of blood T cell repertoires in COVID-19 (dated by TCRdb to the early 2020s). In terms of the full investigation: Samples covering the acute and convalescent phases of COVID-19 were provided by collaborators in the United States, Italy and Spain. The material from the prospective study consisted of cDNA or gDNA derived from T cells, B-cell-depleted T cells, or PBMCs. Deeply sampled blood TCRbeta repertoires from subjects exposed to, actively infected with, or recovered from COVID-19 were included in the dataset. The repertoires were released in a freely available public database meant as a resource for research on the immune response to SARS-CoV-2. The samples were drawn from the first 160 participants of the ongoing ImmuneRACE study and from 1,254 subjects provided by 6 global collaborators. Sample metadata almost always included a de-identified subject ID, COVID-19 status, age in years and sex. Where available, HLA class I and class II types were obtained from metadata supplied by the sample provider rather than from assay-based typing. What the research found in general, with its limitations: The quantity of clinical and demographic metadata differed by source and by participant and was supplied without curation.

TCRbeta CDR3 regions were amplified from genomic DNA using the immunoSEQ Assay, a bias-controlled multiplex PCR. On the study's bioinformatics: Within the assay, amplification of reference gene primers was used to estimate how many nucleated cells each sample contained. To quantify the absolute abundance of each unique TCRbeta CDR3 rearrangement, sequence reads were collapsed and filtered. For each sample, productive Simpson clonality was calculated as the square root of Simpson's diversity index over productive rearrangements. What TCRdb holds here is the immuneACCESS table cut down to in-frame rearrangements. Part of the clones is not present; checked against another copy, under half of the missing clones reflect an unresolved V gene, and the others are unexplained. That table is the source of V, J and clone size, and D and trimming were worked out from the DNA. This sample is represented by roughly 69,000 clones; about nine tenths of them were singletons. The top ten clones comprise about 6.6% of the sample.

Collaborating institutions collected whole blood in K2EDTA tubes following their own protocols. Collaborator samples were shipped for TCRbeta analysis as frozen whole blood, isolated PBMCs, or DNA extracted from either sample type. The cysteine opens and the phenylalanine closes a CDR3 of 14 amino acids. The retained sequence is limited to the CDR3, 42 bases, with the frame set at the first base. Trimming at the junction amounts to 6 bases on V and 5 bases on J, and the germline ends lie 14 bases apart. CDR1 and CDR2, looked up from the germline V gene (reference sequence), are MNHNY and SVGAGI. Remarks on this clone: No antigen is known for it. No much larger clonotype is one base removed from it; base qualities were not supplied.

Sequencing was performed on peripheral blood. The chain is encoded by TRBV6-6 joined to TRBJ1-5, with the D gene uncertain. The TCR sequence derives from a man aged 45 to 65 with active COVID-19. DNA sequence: TGTGCCAGCAGGGAGGAGGGTAGAGATCAGCCCCAGCATTTT. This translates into CASREEGRDQPQHF.